One and the same sample provided the 26 T cell receptor beta chains below, sequenced in a study of cytomegalovirus exposure and HLA in healthy donors (dated by TCRdb to 2017 to 2019). The library was made by the immunoSEQ multiplex PCR assay. A mixture of 60 forward primers for TCR Vbeta segments and 13 reverse primers for TCR Jbeta segments was used in the multiplex PCR. In TCRdb, the immuneACCESS table is reduced to in-frame sequences with V and J assigned. These tables do not hold every clone; where another copy was compared, an unresolved V gene accounts for under half, and the others remain unexplained. In all, the sample holds 150,000 to 200,000 clones, and roughly four fifths of those were seen once. Clones ranked in the top ten supply around 4.8% of the sample. Specimen: PBMCs. The receptors derive from a man aged 18 to 35 in good health and CMV-seronegative.

Only one count was recorded for this clone. The chain joins TRBV28 to TRBJ1-2, with no clear D. Per the germline V gene, CDR1 is MDHEN and CDR2 is SYDVKM. The CDR3 spans 11 residues. V lost 8 bases and J 8 bases, leaving 12 bases between the germline ends. CDR3 amino acids: CASARVAGYTF. The CDR3 DNA is TGTGCCAGCGCCCGGGTTGCCGGCTACACCTTC.

The chain employs TRBV5-1 and TRBJ2-2; D is unresolved. CDR1 is SGHRS, CDR2 YFSETQ, per germline. The germline V and J ends were trimmed by 6 bases and 1 base, with 4 bases remaining between them. The CDR3 is 12 residues long. The CDR3 here is CASNMNTGELFF. In nucleotides, the CDR3 is TGCGCCAGCAACATGAACACCGGGGAGCTGTTTTTT.

The chain carries TRBV19 and TRBJ2-1, with D unresolved. With 6 bases removed from V and 5 bases from J, the gap between germline ends came to 17 bases. This CDR3 is built from 15 residues. The V gene's germline CDR1 is LNHDA and CDR2 SQIVND (reference sequence). This CDR3 is CASRAPSVNHNEQFF. Here the CDR3 DNA reads TGTGCCAGTAGGGCCCCATCTGTAAACCACAATGAGCAGTTCTTC.

The genes are TRBV11-1 and TRBJ2-1; D might be TRBD1 (5 bases). V lost 5 bases and J lost 6, with 14 bases in between. This CDR3 region has 14 residues. The germline gives CDR1 SGHAT, CDR2 FQDESV (reference sequence). DNA of the CDR3: TGTGCCAGCAGCACGACCCCCAGGGTCAATGAGCAGTTCTTC. As protein: CASSTTPRVNEQFF.

This sequence joins TRBV4-2 and TRBJ2-1; D is uncertain. V shed 0 bases and J shed 3 bases, with 6 bases lying between them. The CDR3 totals 14 residues. Looked up from germline, CDR1 is LGHNA and CDR2 is YNFKEQ. The DNA for the CDR3 is TGTGCCAGCAGCCAAGATACTCTCTACAATGAGCAGTTCTTC. Translated, it gives CASSQDTLYNEQFF.

The genes are TRBV7-9 and TRBJ2-5, with a tentative D call TRBD1 (5 bases). Trimming left V 0 bases short and J 3 bases short, with 8 bases between. Germline CDR1 and CDR2: SEHNR and FQNEAQ (reference sequence). This CDR3 has 14 amino acids. CDR3 sequence (DNA): TGTGCCAGCAGCTTAGCGCTGACAGAAGAGACCCAGTACTTC. It translates to CASSLALTEETQYF.

The CDR3 reads CASSLYHEQYF. The CDR3 DNA is TGTGCCAGCTCACTCTACCACGAGCAGTACTTC. The chain recombines TRBV18 with TRBJ2-7; no clear D gene. The V gene lost 4 bases and the J gene lost 5 bases, with 6 bases spanning the gap. The CDR3 has 11 amino acids. CDR1 and CDR2 from the germline V gene are KGHSH and LQKENI.

The rearrangement links TRBV29-1 to TRBJ2-5; 8 bases are shared with TRBD1. CDR3 length: 13 amino acids. V shed 6 bases and J 5 bases; nucleotides not matched to a gene: 8. The germline CDR1 and CDR2 sequences are SQVTM and ANQGSEA. The CDR3 DNA is TGCAGCGTCCCAGGGGGCTCTCGGGAGACCCAGTACTTC. Translating gives CSVPGGSRETQYF. Filled out from reference TRBV29-1 and TRBJ2-5, the complete variable domain reads SAVISQKPSRDICQRGTSLTIQCQVDSQVTMMFWYRQQPGQSLTLIATANQGSEATYESGFVIDKFPISRPNLTFSTLTVSNMSPEDSSIYLCSVPGGSRETQYFGPGTRLLVL.

This clone was counted a single time. The chain couples TRBV11-2 to TRBJ1-1; weak D call: TRBD1 (6 bases). Trimming took off 4 bases at V and 4 bases at J, with 13 bases between the two ends. CDR1 SGHAT and CDR2 FQNNGV come from the germline V gene. This CDR3 has 14 amino acids. The CDR3 region has the DNA TGTGCCAGCAGCTCAACAGGGAGTCGCACTGAAGCTTTCTTT. This translates into CASSSTGSRTEAFF.

The chain joins TRBV21-1 to TRBJ1-4; the D call in the table, TRBD1, was not verified against the DNA. TRBV21-1 is annotated as a pseudogene. CDR3 length equals 16 residues. CDR3 in amino acids: CASILRQIATNEKLFF. CDR3 coding DNA: TGTGCCAGCATCCTACGACAGATTGCAACTAATGAAAAACTGTTTTTT.

This rearrangement joins TRBV6-5 to TRBJ1-4; possibly TRBD1 for D (5 bases). The CDR3 loop spans 14 amino acids. Germline V CDR1 and CDR2: MNHEY, SVGAGI. Trimming cost V 5 bases and J 2 bases, with 9 bases left between them. CDR3 in amino acids: CASSAGLTNEKLFF. CDR3 in DNA: TGTGCCAGCAGTGCGGGACTTACTAATGAAAAACTGTTTTTT.

This clone was observed a single time. The chain has TRBV7-6 and TRBJ1-1; TRBD1 matches 9 bases. The CDR3 is made up of 15 amino acids. Germline CDR1 SGHVS, CDR2 FNYEAQ. The junction had 7 bases not matched to a gene; V was cut back by 5 bases and J by 3 bases. As DNA, the CDR3 is TGTGCCAGCAGCCCCCGGACAGGGGCGGACACTGAAGCTTTCTTT. This sequence encodes CASSPRTGADTEAFF. Supplemented by reference TRBV7-6 and TRBJ1-1, the full variable domain reads GAGVSQSPRYKVTKRGQDVALRCDPISGHVSLYWYRQALGQGPEFLTYFNYEAQQDKSGLPNDRFSAERPEGSISTLTIQRTEQRDSAMYRCASSPRTGADTEAFFGQGTRLTVV.

CDR3 sequence: CASSGLRQRSSYEQYF. CDR3 bases: TGTGCCAGCAGTGGCCTAAGACAGAGGAGCTCCTACGAGCAGTACTTC. The genes are TRBV6-1 and TRBJ2-7; a possible D gene is TRBD1 (5 bases). The germline V gene has CDR1 MNHNS and CDR2 SASEGT. The CDR3 has 16 residues. Trimming removed 4 bases from V and 0 bases from J, with 16 bases in between.

V and J are TRBV5-6 and TRBJ2-1; TRBD2 might be the D (6 bases). Germline CDR1 SGHDT, CDR2 YYEEEE. Trimming pared 0 bases from V and 4 bases from J, leaving 14 bases between. CDR3 size: 16 residues. The CDR3 DNA reads as TGTGCCAGCAGCTTGGCCCGCCTCGCGGGATACAATGAGCAGTTCTTC. Translated: CASSLARLAGYNEQFF.

The chain combines TRBV2 with TRBJ1-1; a possible D gene is TRBD1 (5 bases). Germline lookup yields CDR1 SNHLY and CDR2 FYNNEI. V was trimmed by 10 bases and J by 0 bases, leaving 12 bases between them. CDR3 length: 13 amino acids. CDR3 sequence reads: CATSRQLNTEAFF. The CDR3 coding sequence is TGTGCCACCTCCAGACAGTTGAACACTGAAGCTTTCTTT.

The chain combines TRBV5-1 with TRBJ2-7; 11 bases match TRBD1. Germline CDR1 reads SGHRS; CDR2 reads YFSETQ. Unmatched junction bases numbered 15, after V lost 4 bases and J lost 6 bases. The CDR3 runs to 17 residues. The CDR3 DNA reads as TGCGCCAGCAGCCCAAATCCGGGGACAGGGGGTTCTGGCGAGCAGTACTTC. This encodes CASSPNPGTGGSGEQYF.

This chain links TRBV28 with TRBJ2-7; D is possibly TRBD1 (5 bases). Germline CDR1 MDHEN, CDR2 SYDVKM. The CDR3 sequence is 13 residues long. V shed 2 bases and J shed 4 bases, with 9 bases lying between them. CDR3 DNA sequence: TGTGCCAGCAGTTTACCAGGGCAGTACGAGCAGTACTTC. It codes for CASSLPGQYEQYF.

V is TRBV19 and J is TRBJ1-5; D uncertain. Germline assignment: CDR1 LNHDA and CDR2 SQIVND (reference sequence). V dropped 6 bases and J dropped 3 bases, with 12 bases sitting between them. The CDR3 runs 14 residues. The CDR3 loop reads CASRSWQNNQPQHF. The DNA of the CDR3 is TGTGCCAGTAGGTCGTGGCAGAACAATCAGCCCCAGCATTTT.

This clone came up a few times. J is TRBJ2-7 and V is TRBV4-1; the match to TRBD1 covers 9 bases. The trim removed 3 bases at V and 2 bases at J, leaving 8 bases unmatched. The V gene's germline CDR1 is MGHRA and CDR2 YSYEKL. The CDR3 is 16 amino acids. CDR3 sequence (DNA): TGCGCCAGCAGCCAGGCCGGGGACAGGGTCACCTACGAGCAGTACTTC. Encoded protein: CASSQAGDRVTYEQYF.

The chain links TRBV19 to TRBJ1-4, with TRBD1 matching over 10 bases. Germline CDR1 is LNHDA and CDR2 is SQIVND (reference sequence). This CDR3 is built from 13 residues. Unmatched junction bases numbered 7, after V lost 11 bases and J lost 7 bases. The CDR3 DNA is TGTGCCGTCCCGGGACAGGGGTGTGAAAAACTGTTTTTT. Protein sequence: CAVPGQGCEKLFF.

The chain uses TRBV4-3 and TRBJ2-3, with 9 bases fitting TRBD2. This CDR3 has 18 residues. The germline gives CDR1 LGHNA, CDR2 YSLEER. The junction had 9 bases not matched to a gene; V was cut back by 1 base and J by 1 base. CDR3 in amino acids: CASSQGVPAGGGTDTQYF. The CDR3 DNA reads as TGCGCCAGCAGCCAAGGAGTGCCAGCGGGAGGCGGCACAGATACGCAGTATTTT.

This sequence joins TRBV6-5 and TRBJ2-3; TRBD2 agrees at 8 bases. Looked up from germline, CDR1 is MNHEY and CDR2 is SVGAGI. V trimming: 0 bases; J trimming: 6 bases; junction bases outside the gene matches: 5. This CDR3 comprises 15 residues. The CDR3 sequence is CASSYSGLGSDTQYF. The CDR3 DNA reads TGTGCCAGCAGTTACTCGGGACTAGGGTCCGATACGCAGTATTTT.

This chain connects TRBV11-3 to TRBJ2-1, with 11 positions matching TRBD2. The CDR3 is made up of 16 amino acids. The V segment lost 5 bases and the J segment 2 bases; nucleotides outside the gene matches: 5. The germline gives CDR1 SGHNT, CDR2 YENEEA. This CDR3 is CASSILAGGPYNEQFF. CDR3 coding DNA: TGTGCCAGCAGCATTTTAGCGGGAGGGCCCTACAATGAGCAGTTCTTC.

The chain uses TRBV27 and TRBJ1-2, with 9 bases matching TRBD1. J was trimmed by 6 bases and V by 7 bases; bases with no gene match: 6. The CDR3 has 13 residues. Germline assignment: CDR1 MNHEY and CDR2 SMNVEV (reference sequence). CDR3: CASTTGGSDGYTF. Here the CDR3 DNA reads TGTGCCAGCACCACAGGGGGCAGCGATGGCTACACCTTC.

This sequence joins TRBV19 and TRBJ2-1; TRBD2 matches at 8 bases. CDR1 is LNHDA and CDR2 is SQIVND in the germline V gene (reference sequence). The CDR3 sequence is 17 residues long. V dropped 1 base and J dropped 5; count of bases not matched to a gene: 10. The CDR3 DNA follows: TGTGCCAGTAGTATAGGCTCGGTAGCGGGACCAAACAATGAGCAGTTCTTC. It is translated as CASSIGSVAGPNNEQFF.

The V call is TRBV18, the J call TRBJ1-2, with 11 positions matching TRBD1. This CDR3 is built from 14 residues. Germline CDR1 is KGHSH and CDR2 is LQKENI. Germline trimming cut 6 bases from V and 4 bases from J; bases unmatched to any gene: 4. This CDR3 is CASSSDRGPYGYTF. The CDR3 coding sequence is TGTGCCAGCTCGTCGGACAGGGGGCCCTATGGCTACACCTTC.